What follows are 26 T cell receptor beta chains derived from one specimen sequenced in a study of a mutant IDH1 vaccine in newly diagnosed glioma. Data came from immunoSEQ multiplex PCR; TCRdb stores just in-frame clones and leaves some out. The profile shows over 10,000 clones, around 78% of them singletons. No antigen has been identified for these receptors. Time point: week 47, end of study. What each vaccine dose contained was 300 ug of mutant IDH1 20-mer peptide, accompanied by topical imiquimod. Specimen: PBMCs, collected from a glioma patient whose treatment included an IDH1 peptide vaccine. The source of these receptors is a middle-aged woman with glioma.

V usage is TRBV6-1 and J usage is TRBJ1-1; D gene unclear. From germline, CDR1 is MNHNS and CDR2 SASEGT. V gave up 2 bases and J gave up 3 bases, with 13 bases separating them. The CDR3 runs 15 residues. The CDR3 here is CASSERVNRDTEAFF. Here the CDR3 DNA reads TGTGCCAGCAGTGAAAGGGTTAACCGGGACACTGAAGCTTTCTTT.

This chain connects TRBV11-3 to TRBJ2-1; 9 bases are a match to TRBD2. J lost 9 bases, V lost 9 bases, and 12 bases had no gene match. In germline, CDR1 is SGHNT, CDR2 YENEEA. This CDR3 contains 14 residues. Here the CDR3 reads CASSGSGATREQFF. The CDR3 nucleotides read TGTGCCAGTAGCGGGAGTGGAGCTACACGTGAGCAGTTCTTC.

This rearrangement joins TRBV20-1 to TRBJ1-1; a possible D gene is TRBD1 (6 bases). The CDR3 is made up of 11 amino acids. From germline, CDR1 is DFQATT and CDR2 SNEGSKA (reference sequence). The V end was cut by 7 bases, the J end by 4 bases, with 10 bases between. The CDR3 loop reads CSVSDSTEAFF. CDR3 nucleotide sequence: TGCAGTGTATCGGACAGCACTGAAGCTTTCTTT.

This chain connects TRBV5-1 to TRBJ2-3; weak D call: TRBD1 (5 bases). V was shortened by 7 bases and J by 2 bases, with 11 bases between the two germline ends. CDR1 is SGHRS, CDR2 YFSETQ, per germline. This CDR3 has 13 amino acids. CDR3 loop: CASGADPTDTQYF. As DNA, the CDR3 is TGCGCCAGCGGGGCGGATCCCACAGATACGCAGTATTTT.

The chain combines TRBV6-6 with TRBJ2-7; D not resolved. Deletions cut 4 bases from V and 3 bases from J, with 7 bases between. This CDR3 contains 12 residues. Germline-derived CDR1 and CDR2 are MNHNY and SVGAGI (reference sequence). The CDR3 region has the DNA TGTGCCAGCAGTTCCAAGGGCTACGAGCAGTACTTC. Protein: CASSSKGYEQYF.

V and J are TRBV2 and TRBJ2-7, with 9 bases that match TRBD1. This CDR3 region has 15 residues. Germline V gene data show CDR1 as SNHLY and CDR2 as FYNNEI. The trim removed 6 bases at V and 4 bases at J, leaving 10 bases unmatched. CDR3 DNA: TGTGCCAGCAGCCCGGACAGGGGTGAGCGTTACGAGCAGTACTTC. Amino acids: CASSPDRGERYEQYF.

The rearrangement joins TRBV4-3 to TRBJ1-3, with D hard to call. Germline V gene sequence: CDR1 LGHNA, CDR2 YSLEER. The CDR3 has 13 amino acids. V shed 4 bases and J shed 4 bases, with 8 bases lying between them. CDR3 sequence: CASSPSLGNTIYF. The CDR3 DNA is TGCGCCAGCAGCCCCTCTCTGGGAAACACCATATATTTT.

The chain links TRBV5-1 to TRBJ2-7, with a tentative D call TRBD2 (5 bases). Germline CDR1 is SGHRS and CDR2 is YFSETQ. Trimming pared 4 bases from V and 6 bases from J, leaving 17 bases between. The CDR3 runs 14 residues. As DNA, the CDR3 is TGCGCCAGCAGCAGGCAGGAGGTTTGGGGCGAGCAGTACTTC. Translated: CASSRQEVWGEQYF.

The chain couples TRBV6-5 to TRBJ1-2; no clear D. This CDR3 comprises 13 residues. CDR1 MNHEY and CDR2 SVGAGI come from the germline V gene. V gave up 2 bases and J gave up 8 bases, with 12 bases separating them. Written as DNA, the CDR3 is TGTGCCAGCAGTTACCCGGGAGGAGGGGGCTACACCTTC. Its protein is CASSYPGGGGYTF.

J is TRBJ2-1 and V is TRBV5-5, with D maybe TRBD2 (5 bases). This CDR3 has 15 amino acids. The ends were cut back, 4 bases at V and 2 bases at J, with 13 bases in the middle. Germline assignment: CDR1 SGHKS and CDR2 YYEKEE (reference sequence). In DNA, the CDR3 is TGTGCCAGCAGCGGCCGGGAAGCGACCTACAATGAGCAGTTCTTC. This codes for CASSGREATYNEQFF.

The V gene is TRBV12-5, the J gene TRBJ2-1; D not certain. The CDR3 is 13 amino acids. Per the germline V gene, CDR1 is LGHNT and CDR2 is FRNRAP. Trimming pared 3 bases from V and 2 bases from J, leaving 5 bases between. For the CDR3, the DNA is TGTGCTAGTGGTTTTGACCCCTACAATGAGCAGTTCTTC. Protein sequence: CASGFDPYNEQFF.

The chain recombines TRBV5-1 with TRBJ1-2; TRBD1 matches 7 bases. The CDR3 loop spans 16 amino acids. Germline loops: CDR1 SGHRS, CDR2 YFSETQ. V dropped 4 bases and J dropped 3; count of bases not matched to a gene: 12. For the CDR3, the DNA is TGCGCCAGCAGCCCCTACGGACAGGAGGGCGACTATGGCTACACCTTC. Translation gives CASSPYGQEGDYGYTF.

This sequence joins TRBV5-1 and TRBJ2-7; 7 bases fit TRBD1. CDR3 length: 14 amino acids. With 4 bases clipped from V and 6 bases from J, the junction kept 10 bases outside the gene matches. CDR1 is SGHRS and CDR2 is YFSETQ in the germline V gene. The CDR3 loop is CASSRDSPASEQYF. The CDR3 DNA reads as TGCGCCAGCAGCCGGGACAGCCCTGCCTCCGAGCAGTACTTC.

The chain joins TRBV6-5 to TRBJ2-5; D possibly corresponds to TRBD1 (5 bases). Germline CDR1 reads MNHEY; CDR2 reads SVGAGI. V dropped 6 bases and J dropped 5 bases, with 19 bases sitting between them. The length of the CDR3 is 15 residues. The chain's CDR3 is CASSSRRVDVETQYF. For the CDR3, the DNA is TGTGCCAGCAGCTCCCGCAGGGTTGATGTGGAGACCCAGTACTTC.

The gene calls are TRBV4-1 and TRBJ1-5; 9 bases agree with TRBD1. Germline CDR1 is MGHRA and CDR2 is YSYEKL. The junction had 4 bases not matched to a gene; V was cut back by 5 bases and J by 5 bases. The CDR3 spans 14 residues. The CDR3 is CASSFRQGDQPQHF. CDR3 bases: TGCGCCAGCAGCTTCCGACAGGGGGATCAGCCCCAGCATTTT.

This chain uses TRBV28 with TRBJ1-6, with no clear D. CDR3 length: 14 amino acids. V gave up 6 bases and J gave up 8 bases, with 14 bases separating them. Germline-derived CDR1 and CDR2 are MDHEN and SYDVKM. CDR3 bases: TGTGCCAGCAGGATTACCGGCGGAGATTCACCCCTCCACTTT. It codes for CASRITGGDSPLHF.

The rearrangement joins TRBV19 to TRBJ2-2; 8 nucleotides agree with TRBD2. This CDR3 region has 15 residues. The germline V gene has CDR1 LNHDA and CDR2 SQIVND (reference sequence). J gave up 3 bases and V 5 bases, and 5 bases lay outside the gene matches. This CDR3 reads CASSPQREYTGELFF. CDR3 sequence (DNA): TGTGCCAGTAGTCCCCAGCGGGAGTACACCGGGGAGCTGTTTTTT. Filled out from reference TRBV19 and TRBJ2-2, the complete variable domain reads DGGITQSPKYLFRKEGQNVTLSCEQNLNHDAMYWYRQDPGQGLRLIYYSQIVNDFQKGDIAEGYSVSREKKESFPLTVTSAQKNPTAFYLCASSPQREYTGELFFGEGSRLTVL.

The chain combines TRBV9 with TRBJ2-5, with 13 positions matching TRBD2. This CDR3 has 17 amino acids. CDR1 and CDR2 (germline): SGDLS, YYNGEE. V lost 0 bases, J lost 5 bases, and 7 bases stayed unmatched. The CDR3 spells CASSVGRLAGGLETQYF. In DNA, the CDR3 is TGTGCCAGCAGCGTAGGTAGACTAGCGGGGGGATTGGAGACCCAGTACTTC.

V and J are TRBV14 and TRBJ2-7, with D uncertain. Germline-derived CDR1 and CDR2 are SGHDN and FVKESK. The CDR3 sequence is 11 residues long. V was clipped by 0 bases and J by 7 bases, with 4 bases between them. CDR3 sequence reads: CASSQDGEQYF. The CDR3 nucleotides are TGTGCCAGCAGCCAAGACGGGGAGCAGTACTTC.

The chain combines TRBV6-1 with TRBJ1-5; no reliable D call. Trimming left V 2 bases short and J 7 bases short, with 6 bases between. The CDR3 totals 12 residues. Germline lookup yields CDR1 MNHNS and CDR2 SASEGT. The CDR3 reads CASSESDQPQHF. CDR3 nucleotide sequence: TGTGCCAGCAGTGAAAGCGACCAGCCCCAGCATTTT.

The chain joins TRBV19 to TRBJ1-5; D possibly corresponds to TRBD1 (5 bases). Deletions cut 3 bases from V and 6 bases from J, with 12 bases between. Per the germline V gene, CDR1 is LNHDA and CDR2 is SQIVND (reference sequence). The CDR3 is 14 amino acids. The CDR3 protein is CASSISGGGQPQHF. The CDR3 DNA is TGTGCCAGTAGTATTTCGGGGGGAGGTCAGCCCCAGCATTTT. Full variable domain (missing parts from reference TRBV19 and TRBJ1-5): DGGITQSPKYLFRKEGQNVTLSCEQNLNHDAMYWYRQDPGQGLRLIYYSQIVNDFQKGDIAEGYSVSREKKESFPLTVTSAQKNPTAFYLCASSISGGGQPQHFGDGTRLSIL.

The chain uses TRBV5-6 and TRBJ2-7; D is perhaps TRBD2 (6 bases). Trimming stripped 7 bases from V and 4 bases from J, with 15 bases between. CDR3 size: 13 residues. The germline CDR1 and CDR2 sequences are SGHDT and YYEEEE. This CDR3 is CASGLALGYEQYF. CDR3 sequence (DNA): TGTGCCAGCGGGCTAGCGCTCGGGTACGAGCAGTACTTC.

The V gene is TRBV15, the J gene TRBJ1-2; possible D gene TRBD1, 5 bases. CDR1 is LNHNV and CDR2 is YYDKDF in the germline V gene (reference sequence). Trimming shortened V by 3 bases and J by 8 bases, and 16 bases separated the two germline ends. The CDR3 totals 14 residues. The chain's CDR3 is CATSSSRGTGGYTF. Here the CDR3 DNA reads TGTGCCACCAGCAGCAGTCGGGGGACCGGGGGCTACACCTTC. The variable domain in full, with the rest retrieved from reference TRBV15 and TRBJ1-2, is DAMVIQNPRYQVTQFGKPVTLSCSQTLNHNVMYWYQQKSSQAPKLLFHYYDKDFNNEADTPDNFQSRRPNTSFCFLDIRSPGLGDTAMYLCATSSSRGTGGYTFGSGTRLTVV.

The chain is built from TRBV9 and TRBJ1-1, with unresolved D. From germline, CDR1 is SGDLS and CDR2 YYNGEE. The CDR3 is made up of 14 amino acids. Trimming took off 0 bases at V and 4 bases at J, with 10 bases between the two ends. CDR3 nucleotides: TGTGCCAGCAGCGTAGATGAGGAAGGCACTGAAGCTTTCTTT. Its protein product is CASSVDEEGTEAFF.

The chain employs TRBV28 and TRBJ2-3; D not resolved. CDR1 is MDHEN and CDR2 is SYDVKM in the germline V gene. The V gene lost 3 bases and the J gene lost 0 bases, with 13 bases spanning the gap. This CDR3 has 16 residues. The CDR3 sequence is CASSFPPIGSTDTQYF. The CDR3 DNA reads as TGTGCCAGCAGTTTCCCCCCCATAGGAAGCACAGATACGCAGTATTTT. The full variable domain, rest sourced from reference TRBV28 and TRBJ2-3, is DVKVTQSSRYLVKRTGEKVFLECVQDMDHENMFWYRQDPGLGLRLIYFSYDVKMKEKGDIPEGYSVSREKKERFSLILESASTNQTSMYLCASSFPPIGSTDTQYFGPGTRLTVL.

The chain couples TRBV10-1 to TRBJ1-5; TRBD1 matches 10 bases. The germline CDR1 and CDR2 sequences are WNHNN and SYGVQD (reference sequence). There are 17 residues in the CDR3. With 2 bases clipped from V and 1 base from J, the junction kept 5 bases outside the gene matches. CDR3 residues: CASSERDRGGSNQPQHF. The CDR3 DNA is TGCGCCAGCAGTGAGCGGGACAGGGGCGGGAGCAATCAGCCCCAGCATTTT.